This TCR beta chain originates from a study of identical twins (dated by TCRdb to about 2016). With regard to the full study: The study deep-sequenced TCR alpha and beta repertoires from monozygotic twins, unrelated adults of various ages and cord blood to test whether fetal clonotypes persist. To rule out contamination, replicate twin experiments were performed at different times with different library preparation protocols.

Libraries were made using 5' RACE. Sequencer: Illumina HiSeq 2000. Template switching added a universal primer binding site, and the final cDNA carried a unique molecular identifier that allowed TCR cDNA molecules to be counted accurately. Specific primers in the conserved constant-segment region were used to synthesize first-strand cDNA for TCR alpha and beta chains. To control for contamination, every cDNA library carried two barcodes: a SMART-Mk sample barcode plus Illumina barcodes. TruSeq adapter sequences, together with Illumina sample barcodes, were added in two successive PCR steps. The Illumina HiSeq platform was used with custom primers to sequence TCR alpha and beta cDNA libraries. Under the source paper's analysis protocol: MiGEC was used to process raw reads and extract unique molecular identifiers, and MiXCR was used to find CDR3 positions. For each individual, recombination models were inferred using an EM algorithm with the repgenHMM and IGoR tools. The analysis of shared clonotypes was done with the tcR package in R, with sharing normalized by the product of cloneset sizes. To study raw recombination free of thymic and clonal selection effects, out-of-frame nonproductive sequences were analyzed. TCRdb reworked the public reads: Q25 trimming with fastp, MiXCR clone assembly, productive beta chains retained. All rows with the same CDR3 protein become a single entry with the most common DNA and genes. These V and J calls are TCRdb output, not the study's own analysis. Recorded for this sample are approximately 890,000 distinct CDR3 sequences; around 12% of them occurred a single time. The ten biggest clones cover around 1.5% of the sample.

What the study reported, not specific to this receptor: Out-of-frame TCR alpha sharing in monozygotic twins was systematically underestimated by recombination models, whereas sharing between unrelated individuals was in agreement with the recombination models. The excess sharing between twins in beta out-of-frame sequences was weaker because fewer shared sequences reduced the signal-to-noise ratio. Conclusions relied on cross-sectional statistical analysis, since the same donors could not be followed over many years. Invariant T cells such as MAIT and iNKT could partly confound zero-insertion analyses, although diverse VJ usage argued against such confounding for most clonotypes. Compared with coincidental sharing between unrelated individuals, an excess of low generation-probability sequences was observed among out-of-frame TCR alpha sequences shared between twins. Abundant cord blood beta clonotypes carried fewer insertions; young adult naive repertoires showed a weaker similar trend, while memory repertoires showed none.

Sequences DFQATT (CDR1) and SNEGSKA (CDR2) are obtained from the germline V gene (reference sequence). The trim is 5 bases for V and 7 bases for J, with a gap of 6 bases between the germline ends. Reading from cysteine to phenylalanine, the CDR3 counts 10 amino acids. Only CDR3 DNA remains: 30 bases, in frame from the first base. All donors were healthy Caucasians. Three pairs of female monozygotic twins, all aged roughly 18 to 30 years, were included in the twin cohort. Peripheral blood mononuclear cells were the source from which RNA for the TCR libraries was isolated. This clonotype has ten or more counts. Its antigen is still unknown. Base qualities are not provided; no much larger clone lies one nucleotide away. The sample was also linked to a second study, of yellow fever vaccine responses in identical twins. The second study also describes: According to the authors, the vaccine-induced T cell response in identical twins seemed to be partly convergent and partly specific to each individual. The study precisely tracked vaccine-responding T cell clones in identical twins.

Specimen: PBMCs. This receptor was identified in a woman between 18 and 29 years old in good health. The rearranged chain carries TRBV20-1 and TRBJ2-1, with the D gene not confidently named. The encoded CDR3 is CSAFWNEQFF. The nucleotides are TGCAGTGCTTTCTGGAATGAGCAGTTCTTC.